These T cell receptor beta chains were read from a single sample in a study of PD-1 blockade in classical Hodgkin lymphoma. TCRdb's table, derived via immunoSEQ multiplex PCR, lists solely in-frame clones and lacks some. The profile shows some 84,000 clones, around nine tenths of them singletons. Sequencing was performed on peripheral blood mononuclear cells (PBMCs), taken before the second cycle of nivolumab. These receptors were taken from a human donor with classical Hodgkin lymphoma. Both conserved end residues are part of each CDR3. Fields, in order: clone size, CDR3 length, D gene, J gene, V gene, CDR3 DNA, CDR3 protein. D genes are given only for firm matches. Clone size, where shown, is once, few, many, or a class for clones that have expanded.

- | 14 | - | TRBJ2-2 | TRBV27 | TGTGCCAGCAGTACTGGTCCGTTCCCCGGGGAGCTGTTTTTT | CASSTGPFPGELFF
once | 13 | - | TRBJ2-4 | TRBV7-9 | TGTGCCAGCAGACTGGCGCCTACAGCGATTCAGTACTTC | CASRLAPTAIQYF
- | 15 | - | TRBJ2-2 | TRBV6-5 | TGTGCCAGCAGTTACGTGACTCTTAACACCGGGGAGCTGTTTTTT | CASSYVTLNTGELFF
- | 13 | - | TRBJ1-2 | TRBV5-1 | TGCGCCAGCAGCTTCTCCGAGAACTATGGCTACACCTTC | CASSFSENYGYTF
once | 16 | - | TRBJ1-1 | TRBV7-9 | TGTGCCAGCAGCTTAGGTCTCGCGAAGACGAACACTGAAGCTTTCTTT | CASSLGLAKTNTEAFF
- | 14 | TRBD2 | TRBJ2-2 | TRBV5-1 | TGCGCCAGCAGCAAAACTAGCGGAGTCGGGGAGCTGTTTTTT | CASSKTSGVGELFF
- | 15 | - | TRBJ2-7 | TRBV27 | TGTGCCAGCAGCCTCGGGTGGCGCCCCGTCTACGAGCAGTACTTC | CASSLGWRPVYEQYF
once | 16 | TRBD2 | TRBJ2-1 | TRBV7-3 | TGTGCCAGCAGCTTTGCGGGAGGCCGCTCCTACAATGAGCAGTTCTTC | CASSFAGGRSYNEQFF
- | 16 | - | TRBJ1-2 | TRBV2 | TGTGCCAACCTAACTTCGGGGAGCTCGGGGGTCTATGGCTACACCTTC | CANLTSGSSGVYGYTF
- | 14 | TRBD1 | TRBJ1-1 | TRBV5-6 | TGTGCCAGCAGCCTCCTACAGGGGTTGACTGAAGCTTTCTTT | CASSLLQGLTEAFF
once | 16 | TRBD2 | TRBJ2-3 | TRBV5-6 | TGTGCCAGCAGCCTAAGGACTAGCGGGAGGACAGATACGCAGTATTTT | CASSLRTSGRTDTQYF
- | 15 | - | TRBJ1-2 | TRBV12-2 | TGTGCAAGTCGCTGCACACAAGGACATCCCCAGAGCTACACCTTC | CASRCTQGHPQSYTF
- | 13 | - | TRBJ2-5 | TRBV30 | TGTGCCTGGAGTGTGACAGGATCAGGGACCCAGTACTTC | CAWSVTGSGTQYF
- | 14 | TRBD2 | TRBJ2-7 | TRBV29-1 | TGCAGCGTTGTGGAGTTAGCGGGAACCTACGAGCAGTACTTC | CSVVELAGTYEQYF
- | 15 | TRBD1 | TRBJ2-2 | TRBV6-5 | TGTGCCAGCAACCCACAGGGGGCGGGCACCGGGGAGCTGTTTTTT | CASNPQGAGTGELFF
- | 16 | - | TRBJ1-5 | TRBV19 | TGTGCCAGTAGTATCGGCACCTTATATAGCAATCAGCCCCAGCATTTT | CASSIGTLYSNQPQHF
- | 15 | TRBD1 | TRBJ1-4 | TRBV7-9 | TGTGCCAGCAGCCCCCGGACAGGGGGTGGAGAAAAACTGTTTTTT | CASSPRTGGGEKLFF
- | 13 | - | TRBJ2-1 | TRBV27 | TGTGCCAGCAGATTACGGCAGTACAATGAGCAGTTCTTC | CASRLRQYNEQFF
- | 15 | - | TRBJ2-2 | TRBV5-6 | TGTGCCAGCAGCTTGGCTCCCGCGAACACCGGGGAGCTGTTTTTT | CASSLAPANTGELFF
- | 15 | TRBD2 | TRBJ2-1 | TRBV10-3 | TGTGCCATCAGCCCAAGCGGGAGGGCCTTCAATGAGCAGTTCTTC | CAISPSGRAFNEQFF
- | 13 | - | TRBJ2-7 | TRBV29-1 | TGCAGCGGACTTTTACAGGACTCCTACGAGCAGTACTTC | CSGLLQDSYEQYF
- | 15 | - | TRBJ2-7 | TRBV11-2 | TGTGCCACCCAGACGGCCGGGGCGTTGATCTACGAGCAGTACTTC | CATQTAGALIYEQYF
few | 14 | - | TRBJ1-1 | TRBV6-1 | TGTGCCAGCCCCATGGGCCCCATGAACACTGAAGCTTTCTTT | CASPMGPMNTEAFF
- | 13 | - | TRBJ1-1 | TRBV5-1 | TGCGCCAGCAGCTTGTGGCAGTTCACTGAAGCTTTCTTT | CASSLWQFTEAFF
- | 16 | TRBD1 | TRBJ2-3 | TRBV27 | TGTGCCAGCAGTTCTCTCCAGGGGGCTCACCTCGGTACGCAGTATTTT | CASSSLQGAHLGTQYF
- | 10 | - | TRBJ2-2 | TRBV10-3 | TGTGCCATCGGGGGCGGGGAGCTGTTTTTT | CAIGGGELFF
- | 16 | TRBD1 | TRBJ1-2 | TRBV4-1 | TGCGCCAGCAGCCAAGTAGCGGGACAGATAGGCTATGGCTACACCTTC | CASSQVAGQIGYGYTF